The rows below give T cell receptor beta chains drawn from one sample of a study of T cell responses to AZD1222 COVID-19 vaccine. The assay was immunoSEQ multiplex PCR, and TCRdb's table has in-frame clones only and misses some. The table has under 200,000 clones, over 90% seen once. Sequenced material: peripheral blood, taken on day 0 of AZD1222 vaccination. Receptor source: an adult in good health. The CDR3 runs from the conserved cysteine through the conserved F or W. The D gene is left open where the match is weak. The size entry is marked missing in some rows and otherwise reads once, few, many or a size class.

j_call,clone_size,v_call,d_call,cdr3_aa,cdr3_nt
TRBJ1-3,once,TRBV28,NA,CASSLEGGWRNTIYF,TGTGCCAGCAGTTTGGAGGGGGGTTGGAGAAACACCATATATTTT
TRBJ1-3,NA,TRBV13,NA,CASSPGYRNTIYF,TGTGCCAGCTCTCCGGGGTATAGGAACACCATATATTTT
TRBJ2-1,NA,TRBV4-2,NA,CASSPFPASEGGNEQFF,TGTGCCAGCAGCCCCTTCCCGGCCAGCGAAGGGGGAAATGAGCAGTTCTTC
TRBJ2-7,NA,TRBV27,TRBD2,CASTLLAGEGEQYF,TGTGCCAGCACTCTTCTAGCGGGAGAAGGCGAGCAGTACTTC
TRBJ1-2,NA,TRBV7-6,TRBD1,CASSAGQGGGYTF,TGTGCCAGCAGCGCTGGACAGGGAGGTGGCTACACCTTC
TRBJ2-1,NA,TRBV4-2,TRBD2,CASSQDGGTSNEQFF,TGTGCCAGCAGCCAAGATGGCGGGACTAGCAATGAGCAGTTCTTC
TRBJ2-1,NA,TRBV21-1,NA,CASRTHSGGLTYNEQFF,TGTGCCAGCAGGACTCATTCGGGGGGCCTTACCTACAATGAGCAGTTCTTC
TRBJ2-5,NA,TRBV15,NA,CATSIRDAQTLYQETQYF,TGTGCCACCAGCATCAGGGACGCCCAAACCCTGTACCAAGAGACCCAGTACTTC
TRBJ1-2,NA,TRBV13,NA,CASSSRPYGYTF,TGTGCCAGCAGCTCCCGACCTTATGGCTACACCTTC
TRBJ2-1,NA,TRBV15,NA,CATSRGQYTGNEQFF,TGTGCCACCAGCAGGGGGCAATACACGGGGAATGAGCAGTTCTTC
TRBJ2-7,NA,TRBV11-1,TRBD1,CASSFPGQGLYEQYF,TGTGCCAGCAGCTTTCCGGGACAGGGTCTTTACGAGCAGTACTTC
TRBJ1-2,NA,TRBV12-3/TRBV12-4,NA,CASSNSGPGYTF,TGTGCCAGCAGTAATTCAGGGCCAGGCTACACCTTC
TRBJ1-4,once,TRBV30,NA,CAWTETGNEKLFF,TGTGCCTGGACCGAAACGGGAAATGAAAAACTGTTTTTT
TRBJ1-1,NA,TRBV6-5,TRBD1,CASSLETGVTEAFF,TGTGCCAGCAGCCTAGAAACAGGGGTCACTGAAGCTTTCTTT
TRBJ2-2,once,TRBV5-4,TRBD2,CASSSRGRAAGELFF,TGTGCCAGCAGCTCGCGTGGGAGGGCTGCCGGGGAGCTGTTTTTT
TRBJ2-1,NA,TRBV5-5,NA,CASSLTSGRTYNEQFF,TGTGCCAGCAGCTTGACATCCGGTCGAACCTACAATGAGCAGTTCTTC
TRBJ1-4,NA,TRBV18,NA,CASVSGMEGEKLFF,TGTGCCAGCGTTTCGGGGATGGAGGGTGAAAAACTGTTTTTT
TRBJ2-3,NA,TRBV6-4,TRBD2,CASSDVASGGTDTQYF,TGTGCCAGCAGTGACGTCGCTAGCGGGGGCACAGATACGCAGTATTTT
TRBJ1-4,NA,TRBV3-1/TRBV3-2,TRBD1,CASSQVGTGGEKLFF,TGTGCCAGCAGCCAAGTCGGGACAGGGGGTGAAAAACTGTTTTTT
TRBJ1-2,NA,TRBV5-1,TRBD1,CASSPPNRGGGYTF,TGCGCCAGCAGCCCTCCAAACAGGGGCGGTGGCTACACCTTC
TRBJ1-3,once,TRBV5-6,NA,CASNEGSGNTIYF,TGTGCCAGCAACGAGGGTAGCGGAAACACCATATATTTT
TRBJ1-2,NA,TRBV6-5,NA,CASSYGGADGYTF,TGTGCCAGCAGTTACGGCGGGGCGGATGGCTACACCTTC
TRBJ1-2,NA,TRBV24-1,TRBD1,CATSDGQGIGYTF,TGTGCCACCAGTGACGGACAGGGAATTGGCTACACCTTC
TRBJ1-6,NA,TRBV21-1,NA,CASLHPPCTPSLKDSPLHF,TGTGCCAGCCTACACCCTCCTTGTACGCCCTCACTAAAGGATTCACCCCTCCACTTT
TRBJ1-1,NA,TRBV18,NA,CASLPRAGAVTEAFF,TGTGCCAGCTTACCTCGCGCAGGGGCGGTCACTGAAGCTTTCTTT
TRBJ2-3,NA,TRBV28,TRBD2,CASSLTGGKGTDTQYF,TGTGCCAGCAGTTTAACGGGGGGAAAAGGCACAGATACGCAGTATTTT
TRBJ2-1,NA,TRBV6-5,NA,CASTRGPRDNEQFF,TGTGCCAGCACCCGAGGGCCCAGAGACAATGAGCAGTTCTTC
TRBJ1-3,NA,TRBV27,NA,CASRNTGFHGNTIYF,TGTGCCAGCAGAAATACAGGGTTCCACGGAAACACCATATATTTT